This TCR beta chain was sequenced in a study of blood T cell repertoires in COVID-19. Study background: Donors in the United States, Italy and Spain gave samples during acute or convalescent COVID-19. T cells, B-cell-depleted T cells, or PBMCs provided the cDNA or gDNA that served as material.

Study processing details: The authors estimated nucleated cell counts from reference gene primer amplification. The data were produced by immunoSEQ multiplex PCR, yet TCRdb's version contains in-frame clones alone and is incomplete. V and J calls and clone size are given by that table; D and trimming were obtained from the DNA. Of roughly 100,000 clones detected, under 95% appear once; the ten largest clones hold over 3.5%. This sequence was found in a woman aged 45 to 65 in a cohort sampled during active COVID-19. The specimen was peripheral blood.

CDR3 loop: CASSQNRFNSPLHF. The CDR3 DNA reads TGTGCCAGCAGCCAGAACAGGTTTAATTCACCCCTCCACTTT. The rearrangement links TRBV7-8 to TRBJ1-6; possible D gene TRBD1, 5 bases. The CDR3 sequence is 14 residues long. Germline V lookup: CDR1 SGHVS, CDR2 FQNEAQ. Trimming pared 5 bases from V and 6 bases from J, leaving 11 bases between.